Each of the 5 T cell receptor beta chains below was sequenced from the same sample in a study of cytomegalovirus exposure and HLA in healthy donors. The PCR was carried out with 60 Vbeta primers and 13 Jbeta primers. TCRdb's copy holds only in-frame clones and misses some; the assay was immunoSEQ multiplex PCR. Its listing shows around 35,000 clones. Source material: PBMCs. Receptors were obtained from a woman between 40 and 55 years old in good health and CMV-seropositive.

This chain uses TRBV27 with TRBJ2-7, with D perhaps matching TRBD2 (6 bases). There are 13 residues in the CDR3. Germline assignment: CDR1 MNHEY and CDR2 SMNVEV (reference sequence). The germline V and J ends were trimmed by 7 bases and 3 bases, with 13 bases remaining between them. This chain's CDR3 is CASMEGAHYEQYF. The CDR3, as DNA: TGTGCCAGCATGGAGGGAGCCCACTACGAGCAGTACTTC.

V usage is TRBV5-1 and J usage is TRBJ2-5; 10 positions agree with TRBD2. The length of the CDR3 is 17 residues. After removal of 4 bases from V and 4 bases from J, the junction contained 13 bases not matched to a gene. CDR1 and CDR2 (germline): SGHRS, YFSETQ. The CDR3 DNA reads TGCGCCAGCAGCACGACTTTAACTAGCGGGATGGGAGAGACCCAGTACTTC. It yields the protein CASSTTLTSGMGETQYF.

J is TRBJ1-5 and V is TRBV6-7, with D hard to call. TRBV6-7 is classed as an ORF, of uncertain function. Deletions cut 6 bases from V and 6 bases from J, with 9 bases between. The CDR3 totals 12 residues. CDR3 sequence: CASSGRSQPQHF. CDR3 in DNA: TGTGCCAGCAGCGGCAGGTCTCAGCCCCAGCATTTT.

The chain employs TRBV7-2 and TRBJ2-7; D might be TRBD1 (5 bases). Germline lookup yields CDR1 SGHTA and CDR2 FQGNSA. V was shortened by 1 base and J by 0 bases, with 10 bases between the two germline ends. The CDR3 contains 15 residues. The CDR3 DNA reads as TGTGCCAGCAGCTTAGTTTTGACAGCCTCCTACGAGCAGTACTTC. Amino acids: CASSLVLTASYEQYF.

The chain joins TRBV6-1 to TRBJ1-1; tentative D call: TRBD1 (5 bases). The V gene's germline CDR1 is MNHNS and CDR2 SASEGT. The CDR3 covers 14 residues. The V and J ends lost 8 bases and 4 bases respectively, with 17 bases between them. Here the CDR3 DNA reads TGTGCCAGCCGCTGGGGGGGGGAGATCACTGAAGCTTTCTTT. It codes for CASRWGGEITEAFF.